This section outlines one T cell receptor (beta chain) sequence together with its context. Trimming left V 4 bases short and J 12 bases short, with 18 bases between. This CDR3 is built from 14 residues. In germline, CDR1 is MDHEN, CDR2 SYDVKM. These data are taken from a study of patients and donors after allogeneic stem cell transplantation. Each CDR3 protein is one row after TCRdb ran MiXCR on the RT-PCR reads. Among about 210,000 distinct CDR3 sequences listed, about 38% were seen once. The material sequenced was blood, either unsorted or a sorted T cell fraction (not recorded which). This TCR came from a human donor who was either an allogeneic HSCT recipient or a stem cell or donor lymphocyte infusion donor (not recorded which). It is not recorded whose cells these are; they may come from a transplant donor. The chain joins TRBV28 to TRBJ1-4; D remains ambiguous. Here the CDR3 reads CASSSPGRSEELFF. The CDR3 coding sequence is TGTGCCAGCAGTTCTCCGGGTCGTTCTGAGGAACTGTTTTTT.